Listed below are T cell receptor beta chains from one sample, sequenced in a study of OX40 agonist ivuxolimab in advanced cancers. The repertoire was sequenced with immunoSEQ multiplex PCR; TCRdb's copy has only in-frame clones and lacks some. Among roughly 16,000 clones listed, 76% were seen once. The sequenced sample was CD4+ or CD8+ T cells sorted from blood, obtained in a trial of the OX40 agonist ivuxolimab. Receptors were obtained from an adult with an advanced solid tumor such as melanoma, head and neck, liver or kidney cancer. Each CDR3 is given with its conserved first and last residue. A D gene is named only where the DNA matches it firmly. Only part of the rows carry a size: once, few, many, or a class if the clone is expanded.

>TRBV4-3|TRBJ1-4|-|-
CASSQDIVHLGSGEKLFF
TGCGCCAGCAGCCAAGATATCGTACATCTCGGCTCCGGCGAAAAACTGTTTTTT
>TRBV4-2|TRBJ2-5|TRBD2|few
CASSQVQRGGTQYF
TGTGCCAGCAGCCAAGTCCAGCGGGGTGGGACCCAGTACTTC
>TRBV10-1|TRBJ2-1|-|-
CASSESPYNEQFF
TGCGCCAGCAGTGAGTCCCCCTACAATGAGCAGTTCTTC
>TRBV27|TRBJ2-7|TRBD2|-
CASSFFGREQYF
TGTGCCAGCAGTTTTTTCGGGAGGGAGCAGTACTTC
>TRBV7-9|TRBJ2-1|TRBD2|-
CASSLAGLLEQFF
TGTGCCAGCAGCTTAGCGGGACTACTGGAGCAGTTCTTC
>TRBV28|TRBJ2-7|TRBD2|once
CASTLKREMAYEQYF
TGTGCCAGCACCTTGAAGCGGGAAATGGCCTACGAGCAGTACTTC
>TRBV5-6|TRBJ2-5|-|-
CASTIATETQYF
TGTGCCAGCACGATAGCAACGGAGACCCAGTACTTC
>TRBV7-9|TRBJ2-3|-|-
CASSFGSSDTQYF
TGTGCCAGCAGCTTCGGTAGCTCCGATACGCAGTATTTT
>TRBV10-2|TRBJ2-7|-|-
CASSLSSSYEQYF
TGCGCCAGCAGTCTCTCTAGCTCCTACGAGCAGTACTTC
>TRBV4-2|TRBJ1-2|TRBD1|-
CASSQGFRDRGNGYTF
TGTGCCAGCAGCCAGGGCTTCCGGGACAGGGGTAATGGCTACACCTTC
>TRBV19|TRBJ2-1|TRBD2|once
CASSIGAGGSYNEQFF
TGTGCCAGTAGTATAGGGGCGGGGGGCTCCTACAATGAGCAGTTCTTC
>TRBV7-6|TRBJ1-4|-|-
CASSFIAGEGDEKLFF
TGTGCCAGCAGCTTCATCGCTGGCGAAGGGGATGAAAAACTGTTTTTT
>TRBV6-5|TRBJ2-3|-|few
CASSIAGRNTDTQYF
TGTGCCAGCAGTATCGCGGGACGGAACACAGATACGCAGTATTTT
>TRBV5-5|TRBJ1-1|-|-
CASTLDTMNTEAFF
TGTGCCAGCACGCTGGACACCATGAACACTGAAGCTTTCTTT
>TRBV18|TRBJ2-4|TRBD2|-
CASSRGGENIQYF
TGTGCCAGCTCTCGGGGAGGGGAAAACATTCAGTACTTC
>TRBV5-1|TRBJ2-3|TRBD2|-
CASSLAGTSGRRNTQYF
TGCGCCAGCAGCTTAGCCGGGACTAGCGGGAGGAGGAATACGCAGTATTTT
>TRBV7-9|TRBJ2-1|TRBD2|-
CASSSGTSGVGEQFF
TGTGCCAGCAGCTCCGGGACTAGCGGGGTGGGTGAGCAGTTCTTC
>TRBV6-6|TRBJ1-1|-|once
CASRYEQAGAFF
TGTGCCAGCAGATACGAGCAGGCGGGAGCTTTCTTT
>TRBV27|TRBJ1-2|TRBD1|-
CASSLSKTGGGYGYTF
TGTGCCAGCAGTTTAAGTAAAACAGGGGGGGGCTATGGCTACACCTTC
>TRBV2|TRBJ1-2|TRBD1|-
CASSGGGGTANYGYTF
TGTGCCAGCAGTGGGGGAGGAGGGACAGCGAACTATGGCTACACCTTC
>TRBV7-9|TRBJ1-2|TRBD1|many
CASTQGGYGYTF
TGTGCCAGCACCCAGGGGGGCTATGGCTACACCTTC
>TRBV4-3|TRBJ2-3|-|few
CASSQAPDGSPRDTQYF
TGCGCCAGCAGCCAAGCCCCTGACGGATCGCCACGAGATACGCAGTATTTT
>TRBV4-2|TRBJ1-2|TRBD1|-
CASSPRGVNYGYTF
TGTGCCAGCAGCCCCAGGGGGGTCAACTATGGCTACACCTTC
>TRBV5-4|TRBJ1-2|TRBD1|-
CASSEQGNYGYTF
TGTGCCAGCAGCGAACAGGGGAACTATGGCTACACCTTC
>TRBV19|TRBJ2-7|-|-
CASRSSATYEQYF
TGTGCCAGTAGGTCTAGCGCAACCTACGAGCAGTACTTC
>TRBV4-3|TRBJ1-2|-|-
CASSQGRTHKTAYGYTF
TGCGCCAGCAGCCAAGGGAGGACACATAAAACAGCCTATGGCTACACCTTC
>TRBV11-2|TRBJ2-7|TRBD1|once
CASSPLTGGYYEQYF
TGTGCCAGCAGCCCCCTGACAGGGGGATACTACGAGCAGTACTTC
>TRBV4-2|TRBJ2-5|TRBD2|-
CASSGSGGTQYF
TGTGCCAGCAGCGGGTCGGGGGGGACCCAGTACTTC
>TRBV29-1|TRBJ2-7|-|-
CSVASGAYEQYF
TGCAGCGTTGCAAGTGGGGCCTACGAGCAGTACTTC
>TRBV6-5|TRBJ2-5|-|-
CASRTSLALQETQYF
TGTGCCAGCAGGACAAGCCTAGCTCTTCAAGAGACCCAGTACTTC
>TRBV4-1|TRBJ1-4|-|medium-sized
CASSQETGIYTLFF
TGCGCCAGCAGCCAAGAAACAGGGATCTATACACTGTTTTTT
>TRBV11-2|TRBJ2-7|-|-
CASSRTGADYEQYF
TGTGCCAGCAGCCGGACCGGGGCGGACTACGAGCAGTACTTC
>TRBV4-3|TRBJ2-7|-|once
CASSQGAPASLSDEQYF
TGCGCCAGCAGCCAAGGCGCTCCGGCTAGCCTATCCGACGAGCAGTACTTC
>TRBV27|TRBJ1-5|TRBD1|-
CASSPGTANNQPQHF
TGTGCCAGCAGCCCCGGGACAGCTAACAATCAGCCCCAGCATTTT
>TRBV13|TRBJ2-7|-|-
CASSPIPVEVHEQYF
TGTGCCAGCAGCCCAATCCCCGTCGAGGTGCACGAGCAGTACTTC
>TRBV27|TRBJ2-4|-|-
CASSSGVLAKNIQYF
TGTGCCAGCAGTTCAGGGGTCCTAGCCAAAAACATTCAGTACTTC
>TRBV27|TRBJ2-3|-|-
CASSLSNLDTQYF
TGTGCCAGCAGTTTATCGAATTTAGATACGCAGTATTTT
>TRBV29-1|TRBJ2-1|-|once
CSVVGGASYNEQFF
TGCAGCGTTGTAGGCGGGGCTTCCTACAATGAGCAGTTCTTC
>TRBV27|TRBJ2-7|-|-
CASSLSPGSPLGEQYF
TGTGCCAGCAGTTTATCGCCGGGGTCCCCCCTCGGCGAGCAGTACTTC
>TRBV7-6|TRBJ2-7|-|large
CASSLEGYYEQYF
TGTGCCAGCAGCTTGGAAGGGTATTACGAGCAGTACTTC
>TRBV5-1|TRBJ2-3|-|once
CASSLVEGRDFWEPSTDTQYF
TGCGCCAGCAGCTTGGTAGAGGGCAGGGATTTTTGGGAACCAAGCACAGATACGCAGTATTTT
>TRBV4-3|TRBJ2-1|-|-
CASSLDLGIDYNEQFF
TGCGCCAGCAGCCTTGATTTAGGGATCGACTACAATGAGCAGTTCTTC
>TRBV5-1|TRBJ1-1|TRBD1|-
CASSLGDRGPRRGTEAFF
TGCGCCAGCAGCTTGGGGGACAGGGGGCCCAGGAGGGGCACTGAAGCTTTCTTT
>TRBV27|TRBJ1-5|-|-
CASSLSSDRAQHF
TGTGCCAGCAGTTTGTCCTCTGATCGGGCCCAGCATTTT
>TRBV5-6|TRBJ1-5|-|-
CASSVGGWNQPQHF
TGTGCCAGCAGCGTTGGTGGATGGAATCAGCCCCAGCATTTT